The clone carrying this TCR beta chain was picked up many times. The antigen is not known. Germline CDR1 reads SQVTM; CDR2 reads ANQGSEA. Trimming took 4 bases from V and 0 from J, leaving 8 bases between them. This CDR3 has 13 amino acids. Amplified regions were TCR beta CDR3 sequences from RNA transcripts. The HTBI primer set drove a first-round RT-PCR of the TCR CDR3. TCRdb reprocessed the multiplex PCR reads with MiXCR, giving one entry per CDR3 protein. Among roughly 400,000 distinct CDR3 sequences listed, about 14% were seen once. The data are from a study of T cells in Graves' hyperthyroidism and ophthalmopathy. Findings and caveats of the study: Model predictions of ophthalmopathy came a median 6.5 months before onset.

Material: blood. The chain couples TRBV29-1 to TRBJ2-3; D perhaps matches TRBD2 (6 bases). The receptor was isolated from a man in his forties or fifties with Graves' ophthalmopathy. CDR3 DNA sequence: TGCAGCGTTGTAGCGGCTAGCACAGATACGCAGTATTTT. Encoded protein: CSVVAASTDTQYF.